The 21 T cell receptor beta chains given below trace back to one sample, sequenced in a study of T cells after somatic rescue of genetic block (TCRdb year 2020). Libraries were constructed by the immunoSEQ multiplex PCR assay. Not all clones reach the TCRdb copy of this immuneACCESS table, which keeps in-frame sequences only. Checked studies attribute under half of the gap to unresolved V genes and leave the rest unexplained. The sample table shows under 150,000 clones, and 85% to 95% are seen once. The top ten clonotypes cover approximately 1.5% of the sample. The specimen sequenced was peripheral blood mononuclear cells (PBMCs). All receptors come from a woman aged 18-35 years.

The V gene is TRBV7-2, the J gene TRBJ1-1, with no clear D. Deletions cut 1 base from V and 1 base from J, with 4 bases between. Germline V gives CDR1 SGHTA, CDR2 FQGNSA. This CDR3 is 13 amino acids long. The CDR3 here is CASSLGTNTEAFF. The CDR3 DNA reads as TGTGCCAGCAGCTTAGGCACGAACACTGAAGCTTTCTTT.

This clone was counted a few times. This chain uses TRBV29-1 with TRBJ2-1; D perhaps matches TRBD2 (6 bases). This CDR3 spans 15 amino acids. CDR1 is SQVTM and CDR2 is ANQGSEA in the germline V gene. V was clipped by 4 bases and J by 10 bases, with 23 bases between them. CDR3 bases: TGCAGCGTTGGGGGGGTTACCCACAGGCGGGGCGAGCAGTTCTTC. Encoded protein: CSVGGVTHRRGEQFF.

The V gene is TRBV10-3, the J gene TRBJ1-1; TRBD1 might be the D (6 bases). The V end was cut by 7 bases, the J end by 1 base, with 13 bases between. The germline V gene has CDR1 ENHRY and CDR2 SYGVKD. The CDR3 consists of 14 residues. The CDR3 spells CAINWQGKNTEAFF. For the CDR3, the DNA is TGTGCCATCAATTGGCAGGGGAAGAACACTGAAGCTTTCTTT.

The rearrangement joins TRBV18 to TRBJ2-5, with a possible D match to TRBD2 (6 bases). CDR1 and CDR2 from the germline V gene are KGHSH and LQKENI. The germline V and J ends were trimmed by 6 bases and 4 bases, with 15 bases remaining between them. This CDR3 region has 14 residues. CDR3 in amino acids: CASSSVGGGETQYF. The CDR3 DNA sequence: TGTGCCAGCTCGTCCGTGGGGGGAGGAGAGACCCAGTACTTC. Supplemented by reference TRBV18 and TRBJ2-5, the full variable domain reads NAGVMQNPRHLVRRRGQEARLRCSPMKGHSHVYWYRQLPEEGLKFMVYLQKENIIDESGMPKERFSAEFPKEGPSILRIQQVVRGDSAAYFCASSSVGGGETQYFGPGTRLLVL.

This chain joins TRBV7-2 and TRBJ1-5; unclear D gene. Trimming removed 5 bases at V and 5 bases at J, with 13 bases between. Germline V lookup: CDR1 SGHTA, CDR2 FQGNSA. The CDR3 covers 14 residues. The CDR3 loop reads CASSPILGHQPQHF. The CDR3 DNA is TGTGCCAGCAGCCCCATACTGGGCCATCAGCCCCAGCATTTT.

This clone was picked up a small number of times. The chain employs TRBV7-9 and TRBJ1-5, with 10 bases that match TRBD1. Germline V lookup: CDR1 SEHNR, CDR2 FQNEAQ (reference sequence). V lost 6 bases to trimming and J lost 7 bases; unmatched junction nucleotides: 6. The CDR3 runs 14 residues. The CDR3 loop reads CASSTDRGRQPQHF. Written as DNA, the CDR3 is TGTGCCAGCAGTACGGACAGGGGGAGGCAGCCCCAGCATTTT.

The genes are TRBV19 and TRBJ1-2; D remains unclear. Trimming left V 4 bases short and J 8 bases short, with 8 bases between. The CDR3 is 11 amino acids. Germline CDR1 and CDR2: LNHDA and SQIVND (reference sequence). The CDR3: CASSNGLGYTF. In DNA form, the CDR3 reads TGTGCCAGTAGTAACGGGTTGGGCTACACCTTC.

The chain combines TRBV29-1 with TRBJ2-7; 9 bases match TRBD1. CDR3 length: 14 amino acids. CDR1 and CDR2 from the germline V gene are SQVTM and ANQGSEA. V was clipped by 7 bases and J by 2 bases; unmatched bases: 9. CDR3: CSAPGTGCTYEQYF. CDR3 DNA: TGCAGCGCCCCCGGGACAGGGTGTACCTACGAGCAGTACTTC.

This clone appeared a single time. The V and J genes are TRBV5-1 and TRBJ1-2, with TRBD1 matching over 7 bases. The V gene's germline CDR1 is SGHRS and CDR2 YFSETQ. The length of the CDR3 is 13 residues. With 2 bases clipped from V and 6 bases from J, the junction kept 4 bases outside the gene matches. CDR3 DNA sequence: TGCGCCAGCAGCTTCCAGGGGGAGAATGGCTACACCTTC. Its protein product is CASSFQGENGYTF.

V is TRBV2 and J is TRBJ2-3, with 9 bases fitting TRBD2. V lost 5 bases and J lost 4; bases outside the gene matches: 10. The germline CDR1 and CDR2 sequences are SNHLY and FYNNEI. The CDR3 is 16 amino acids. In DNA, the CDR3 is TGTGCCAGCAGTCGGTGGAGTAGCGGGGGTTCAGATACGCAGTATTTT. Translated: CASSRWSSGGSDTQYF.

The chain links TRBV18 to TRBJ1-5; D is perhaps TRBD1 (5 bases). There are 13 residues in the CDR3. CDR1 and CDR2 from the germline V gene are KGHSH and LQKENI. The germline V and J ends were trimmed by 3 bases and 5 bases, with 8 bases remaining between them. The CDR3 reads CASSPGGDQPQHF. The CDR3 nucleotides read TGTGCCAGCTCACCCGGGGGAGATCAGCCCCAGCATTTT.

The chain recombines TRBV28 with TRBJ2-1, with a weak D call TRBD1 (6 bases). The CDR3 sequence is 16 residues long. V was shortened by 5 bases and J by 0 bases, with 14 bases between the two germline ends. Germline CDR1 MDHEN, CDR2 SYDVKM. Here the CDR3 reads CASSPPDRSSYNEQFF. The CDR3 DNA reads as TGTGCCAGCAGTCCCCCAGACAGGAGCTCCTACAATGAGCAGTTCTTC.

CDR3 protein: CASSPEGTGLAYGYTF. CDR3 in DNA: TGTGCCAGTAGTCCGGAGGGGACAGGCCTTGCGTATGGCTACACCTTC. The V gene is TRBV19, the J gene TRBJ1-2; 8 bases agree with TRBD1. Germline V gene data show CDR1 as LNHDA and CDR2 as SQIVND (reference sequence). V lost 5 bases to trimming and J lost 5 bases; unmatched junction nucleotides: 13. CDR3 length: 16 amino acids.

This chain connects TRBV28 to TRBJ2-7; tentatively, D is TRBD1 (6 bases). Trimming shortened V by 0 bases and J by 6 bases, and 12 bases separated the two germline ends. Germline lookup yields CDR1 MDHEN and CDR2 SYDVKM. The CDR3 runs to 14 residues. Here the CDR3 reads CASSLCRQGCEQYF. The DNA for the CDR3 is TGTGCCAGCAGTTTATGCCGTCAGGGGTGCGAGCAGTACTTC.

The rearrangement uses TRBV10-3 and TRBJ2-7, with D possibly being TRBD2 (6 bases). The V end was cut by 11 bases, the J end by 6 bases, with 20 bases between. Germline assignment: CDR1 ENHRY and CDR2 SYGVKD. CDR3 length: 13 residues. This CDR3 reads CASGRDSVGEQYF. The CDR3 nucleotides read TGTGCCTCCGGTCGGGACTCTGTCGGCGAGCAGTACTTC.

The gene calls are TRBV18 and TRBJ1-2; 7 positions agree with TRBD1. Germline lookup yields CDR1 KGHSH and CDR2 LQKENI. This CDR3 region has 13 residues. V gave up 5 bases and J gave up 8 bases; unmatched junction bases: 8. CDR3 sequence (DNA): TGTGCCAGCTCATACGGACAGGAGGGGGGCTACACCTTC. Encoded protein: CASSYGQEGGYTF.

Details on this clone: The junction departs from germline at one end; a sequencing error may be responsible. The gene calls are TRBV30 and TRBJ2-3; D not resolved. There are 12 residues in the CDR3. The germline CDR1 and CDR2 sequences are GTSNPN and SVGIG (reference sequence). CDR3 sequence (DNA): TGTGCCTGGAGGGCCTCCGGACCCATGTTGAATTTT. This codes for CAWRASGPMLNF.

Comment on this clone: Sequence at one end of the junction differs from germline and may be a read error. V gene TRBV29-1 combines with J gene TRBJ1-3, with D hard to call. The CDR3 runs 11 residues. CDR1 is SQVTM, CDR2 ANQGSEA, per germline. The CDR3 region is CSVRLGNIIYF. CDR3 in DNA: TGCAGCGTCCGTTTAGGAAACATCATATATTTT.

CDR3 region: CASSPGGGPDEQYF. DNA for the CDR3: TGTGCCAGCAGCCCAGGGGGGGGGCCGGATGAGCAGTACTTC. The V and J genes are TRBV6-1 and TRBJ2-7; perhaps D is TRBD1 or TRBD2 (7 bases each). The CDR3 length is 14 residues. Trimming pared 6 bases from V and 7 bases from J, leaving 19 bases between. Germline V gene sequence: CDR1 MNHNS, CDR2 SASEGT.

The chain links TRBV5-1 to TRBJ1-1, with TRBD1 identical over 7 bases. The CDR3 loop spans 13 amino acids. CDR1 SGHRS and CDR2 YFSETQ come from the germline V gene. Losses at the gene ends were 0 bases for V and 5 bases for J; bases not matched to a gene: 1. CDR3 region: CASSLATGTEAFF. For the CDR3, the DNA is TGCGCCAGCAGCTTGGCGACAGGGACTGAAGCTTTCTTT.

This clone was recorded a few times. The rearrangement links TRBV9 to TRBJ1-1; TRBD1 might be the D (5 bases). The CDR3 is 15 amino acids. V lost 0 bases to trimming and J lost 4 bases, with 13 bases between them. Germline CDR1 and CDR2: SGDLS and YYNGEE. The CDR3 DNA follows: TGTGCCAGCAGCGTAGATCAGGGTCGGGGCACTGAAGCTTTCTTT. This sequence encodes CASSVDQGRGTEAFF.